Following are 19 T cell receptor beta chains from one sample sequenced in a study of blood T cell repertoires in COVID-19. Repertoires were generated with immunoSEQ multiplex PCR, while TCRdb's copy carries only in-frame clones and drops some. In the table there are under 200,000 clones, about 89% of which are singletons. Sequenced material: PBMCs or T cells enriched from blood (not recorded which). The receptors were sampled from a woman aged 18-29 years who had recovered from COVID-19.

The V gene is TRBV7-3, the J gene TRBJ2-2, with TRBD2 matching over 7 bases. Germline V gene sequence: CDR1 SGHTA, CDR2 FQGTGA. Losses at the gene ends were 5 bases for V and 0 bases for J; bases not matched to a gene: 6. The CDR3 loop spans 16 amino acids. CDR3 nucleotides: TGTGCCAGCAGCCCCTTAGCGGGCCCGAACACCGGGGAGCTGTTTTTT. Residues: CASSPLAGPNTGELFF.

The V gene is TRBV11-2, the J gene TRBJ2-5, with a tentative D call TRBD2 (5 bases). The V end was cut by 4 bases, the J end by 5 bases, with 14 bases between. The CDR3 extends over 14 amino acids. Germline V gene lookup returns CDR1 SGHAT and CDR2 FQNNGV. The CDR3 is CASSSGGLHETQYF. CDR3 DNA: TGTGCCAGCAGCTCCGGAGGACTGCACGAGACCCAGTACTTC.

The genes are TRBV18 and TRBJ1-2; tentatively, D is TRBD1 (6 bases). Germline CDR1 and CDR2: KGHSH and LQKENI. The CDR3 loop spans 16 amino acids. V lost 8 bases and J lost 2, with 21 bases in between. The chain's CDR3 is CASAGGSPVLNYGYTF. In DNA, the CDR3 is TGTGCCAGCGCGGGGGGCAGCCCAGTCCTAAACTATGGCTACACCTTC.

The chain recombines TRBV19 with TRBJ2-3; 8 bases align to TRBD2. The length of the CDR3 is 11 residues. Germline CDR1 reads LNHDA; CDR2 reads SQIVND (reference sequence). V gave up 6 bases and J gave up 9 bases; unmatched junction bases: 2. The CDR3 protein is CASSTSGTQYF. CDR3 in DNA: TGTGCCAGTAGCACTAGCGGCACGCAGTATTTT.

This chain links TRBV9 with TRBJ1-4; unclear D gene. V lost 1 base and J 3 bases, leaving 7 bases between the germline ends. Germline CDR1 is SGDLS and CDR2 is YYNGEE. The length of the CDR3 is 14 residues. CDR3 in amino acids: CASSVSSANEKLFF. The CDR3 nucleotides are TGTGCCAGCAGCGTAAGTTCGGCTAATGAAAAACTGTTTTTT. The entire variable domain, with the rest obtained from reference TRBV9 and TRBJ1-4, is as follows: DSGVTQTPKHLITATGQRVTLRCSPRSGDLSVYWYQQSLDQGLQFLIQYYNGEERAKGNILERFSAQQFPDLHSELNLSSLELGDSALYFCASSVSSANEKLFFGSGTQLSVL.

This clone came up a few times. The chain uses TRBV6-1 and TRBJ2-1; TRBD1 might be the D (5 bases). The germline gives CDR1 MNHNS, CDR2 SASEGT. The germline V and J ends were trimmed by 0 bases and 7 bases, with 13 bases remaining between them. The CDR3 has 15 residues. CDR3 bases: TGTGCCAGCAGTGAAGCGTCGGCAGGGTCGAATGAGCAGTTCTTC. Translating it yields CASSEASAGSNEQFF.

J is TRBJ2-1 and V is TRBV19; 8 bases line up with TRBD2. The CDR3 has 15 amino acids. CDR1 and CDR2 from the germline V gene are LNHDA and SQIVND (reference sequence). V gave up 2 bases and J gave up 5 bases; unmatched junction bases: 5. The CDR3 is CASSIYGTRDNEQFF. For the CDR3, the DNA is TGTGCCAGTAGTATATACGGGACTAGAGACAATGAGCAGTTCTTC.

CDR3 protein: CASSAPGTGSLPYEQYF. For the CDR3, the DNA is TGTGCCAGCAGTGCCCCCGGGACAGGGAGTCTTCCCTACGAGCAGTACTTC. The V and J genes are TRBV28 and TRBJ2-7, with 9 nucleotides matching TRBD1. This CDR3 spans 17 amino acids. CDR1 is MDHEN, CDR2 SYDVKM, per germline. J gave up 2 bases and V 5 bases, and 13 bases lay outside the gene matches.

J is TRBJ2-7 and V is TRBV28; D is perhaps TRBD2 (5 bases). V was shortened by 5 bases and J by 0 bases, with 11 bases between the two germline ends. This CDR3 spans 14 amino acids. Germline V gene data show CDR1 as MDHEN and CDR2 as SYDVKM. CDR3 bases: TGTGCCAGCAGTCCCACGACTACCTCCTACGAGCAGTACTTC. Amino acids: CASSPTTTSYEQYF.

The chain is built from TRBV10-3 and TRBJ2-5; D not resolved. The CDR3 runs to 10 residues. In germline, CDR1 is ENHRY, CDR2 SYGVKD. The ends were cut back, 8 bases at V and 4 bases at J, with 5 bases in the middle. CDR3 sequence (DNA): TGTGCCATCGGCACAGAGACCCAGTACTTC. It yields the protein CAIGTETQYF.

The chain uses TRBV4-3 and TRBJ2-3; 8 nucleotides agree with TRBD1. The CDR3 totals 15 residues. The germline V gene encodes CDR1 LGHNA and CDR2 YSLEER. J gave up 6 bases and V 3 bases, and 8 bases lay outside the gene matches. The CDR3 reads CASSQDGQGSDTQYF. In DNA, the CDR3 is TGCGCCAGCAGCCAGGACGGACAGGGTTCGGATACGCAGTATTTT.

The chain joins TRBV7-8 to TRBJ2-7; no firm D call. Germline V gene data show CDR1 as SGHVS and CDR2 as FQNEAQ. Trimming shortened V by 5 bases and J by 2 bases, and 7 bases separated the two germline ends. The CDR3 sequence is 12 residues long. For the CDR3, the DNA is TGTGCCAGCAGCCCGACTGCCTACGAGCAGTACTTC. Translating it yields CASSPTAYEQYF.

This rearrangement joins TRBV6-6 to TRBJ1-1; D unclear. In germline, CDR1 is MNHNY, CDR2 SVGAGI (reference sequence). Trimming left V 9 bases short and J 0 bases short, with 8 bases between. The CDR3 totals 12 residues. DNA for the CDR3: TGTGCCAGTCAACAGATGAACACTGAAGCTTTCTTT. It specifies CASQQMNTEAFF.

This clone was seen a few times. The chain joins TRBV6-5 to TRBJ2-1, with 9 bases aligning to TRBD2. Germline V gives CDR1 MNHEY, CDR2 SVGAGI. Trimming removed 2 bases from V and 10 bases from J; junction bases left unmatched: 9. The CDR3 has 15 residues. The CDR3: CASSYRSGSDLEQFF. CDR3 DNA sequence: TGTGCCAGCAGTTACCGTAGCGGGAGTGATCTAGAGCAGTTCTTC.

The chain couples TRBV7-2 to TRBJ2-7, with D hard to call. The CDR3 has 13 residues. V lost 5 bases to trimming and J lost 4 bases, with 12 bases between them. From germline, CDR1 is SGHTA and CDR2 FQGNSA. The CDR3 coding sequence is TGTGCCAGCAGCCGCCCGCTAAGATACGAGCAGTACTTC. This gives the protein CASSRPLRYEQYF.

The chain uses TRBV23-1 and TRBJ1-2; 8 bases match TRBD1. TRBV23-1 is classed as an ORF, of uncertain function. This CDR3 contains 16 residues. The J segment lost 10 bases and the V segment lost 3 bases, leaving 16 bases of the junction unmatched. As DNA, the CDR3 is TGCGCCAGCAGTCATCCTGAGAAGGACAGGGTAGTCCCCTACACCTTC. Its translation is CASSHPEKDRVVPYTF.

In its sample, this clone was seen once. The V gene is TRBV24-1, the J gene TRBJ2-3; the D is unclear. CDR3 length: 16 amino acids. The V gene lost 3 bases and the J gene lost 2 bases, with 14 bases spanning the gap. CDR1 is KGHDR, CDR2 SFDVKD, per germline. The chain's CDR3 is CATSDEAEALTDTQYF. DNA for the CDR3: TGTGCCACCAGTGATGAGGCTGAGGCTCTCACAGATACGCAGTATTTT.

The chain has TRBV11-2 and TRBJ2-5; no definite D call. Germline V gene data show CDR1 as SGHAT and CDR2 as FQNNGV. The ends were cut back, 1 base at V and 3 bases at J, with 6 bases in the middle. The CDR3 contains 13 residues. CDR3 bases: TGTGCCAGCAGCTTAGGCGTGGAAGAGACCCAGTACTTC. Translation gives CASSLGVEETQYF.

This sequence joins TRBV4-1 and TRBJ1-1, with no clear D. V was pared by 2 bases and J by 0 bases, with 7 bases between. There are 14 residues in the CDR3. Germline assignment: CDR1 MGHRA and CDR2 YSYEKL. CDR3 amino acids: CASSQRELNTEAFF. The CDR3 DNA is TGCGCCAGCAGCCAACGAGAGTTGAACACTGAAGCTTTCTTT.